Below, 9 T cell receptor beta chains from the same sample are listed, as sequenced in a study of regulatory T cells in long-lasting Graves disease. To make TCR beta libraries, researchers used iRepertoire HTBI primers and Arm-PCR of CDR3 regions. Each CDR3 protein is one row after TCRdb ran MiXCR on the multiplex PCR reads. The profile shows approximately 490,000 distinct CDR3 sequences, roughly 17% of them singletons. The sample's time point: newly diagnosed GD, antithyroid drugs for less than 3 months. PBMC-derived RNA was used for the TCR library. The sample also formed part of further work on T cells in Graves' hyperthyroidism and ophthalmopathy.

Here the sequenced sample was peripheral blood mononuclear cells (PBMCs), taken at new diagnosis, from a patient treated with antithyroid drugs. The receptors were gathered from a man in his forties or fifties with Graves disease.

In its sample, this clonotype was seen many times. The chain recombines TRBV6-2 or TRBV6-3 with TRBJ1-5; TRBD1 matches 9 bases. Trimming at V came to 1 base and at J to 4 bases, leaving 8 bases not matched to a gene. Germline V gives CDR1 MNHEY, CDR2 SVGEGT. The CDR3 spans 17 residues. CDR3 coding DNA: TGTGCCAGCAGTTACTTTGCCGGGACAGGGAGGAATCAGCCCCAGCATTTT. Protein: CASSYFAGTGRNQPQHF.

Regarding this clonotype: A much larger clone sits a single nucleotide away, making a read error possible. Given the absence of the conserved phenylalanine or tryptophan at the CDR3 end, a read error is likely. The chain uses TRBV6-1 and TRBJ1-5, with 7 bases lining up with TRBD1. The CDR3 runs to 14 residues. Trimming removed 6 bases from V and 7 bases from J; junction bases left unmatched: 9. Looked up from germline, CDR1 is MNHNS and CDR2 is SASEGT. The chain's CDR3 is CASRTGDLGQPQHL. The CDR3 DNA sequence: TGTGCCAGCAGAACAGGGGATTTAGGGCAGCCCCAGCATCTT.

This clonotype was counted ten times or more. CDR3 region: CASSFLEARETQYF. The CDR3 bases are TGTGCCAGCAGTTTTCTGGAGGCCCGAGAGACCCAGTACTTC. The genes are TRBV27 and TRBJ2-5, with a possible D match to TRBD2 (5 bases). The CDR3 covers 14 residues. Germline-derived CDR1 and CDR2 are MNHEY and SMNVEV (reference sequence). Trimming left V 3 bases short and J 4 bases short, with 12 bases between.

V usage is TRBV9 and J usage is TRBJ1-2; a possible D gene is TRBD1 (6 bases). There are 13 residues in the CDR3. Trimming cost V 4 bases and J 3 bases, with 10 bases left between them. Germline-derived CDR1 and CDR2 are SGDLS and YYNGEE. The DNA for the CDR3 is TGTGCCAGCAGCCAGGACAGCGACTATGGCTACACCTTC. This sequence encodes CASSQDSDYGYTF. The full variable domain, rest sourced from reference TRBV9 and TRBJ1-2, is DSGVTQTPKHLITATGQRVTLRCSPRSGDLSVYWYQQSLDQGLQFLIQYYNGEERAKGNILERFSAQQFPDLHSELNLSSLELGDSALYFCASSQDSDYGYTFGSGTRLTVV.

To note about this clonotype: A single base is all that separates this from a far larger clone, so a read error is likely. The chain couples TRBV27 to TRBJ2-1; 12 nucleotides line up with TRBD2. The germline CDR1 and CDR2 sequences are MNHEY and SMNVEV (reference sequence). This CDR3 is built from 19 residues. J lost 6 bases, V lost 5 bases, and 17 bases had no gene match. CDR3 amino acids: CASSDLSSGRVRSINEQFF. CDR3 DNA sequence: TGTGCCAGCAGTGATTTGTCTAGCGGGAGGGTTAGATCGATCAATGAGCAGTTCTTC.

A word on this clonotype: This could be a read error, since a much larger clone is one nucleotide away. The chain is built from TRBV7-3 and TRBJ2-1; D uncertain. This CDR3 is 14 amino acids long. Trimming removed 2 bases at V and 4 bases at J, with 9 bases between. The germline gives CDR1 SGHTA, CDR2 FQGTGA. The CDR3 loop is CASSLEPTYNEQFF. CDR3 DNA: TGTGCCAGCAGCTTAGAACCCACGTACAATGAGCAGTTCTTC.

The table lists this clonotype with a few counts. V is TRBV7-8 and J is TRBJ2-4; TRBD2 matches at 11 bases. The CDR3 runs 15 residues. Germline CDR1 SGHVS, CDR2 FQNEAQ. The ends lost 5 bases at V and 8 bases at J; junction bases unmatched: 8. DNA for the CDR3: TGTGCCAGCAGCCGAATAGCGGGAGGGACCGACATTCAGTACTTC. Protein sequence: CASSRIAGGTDIQYF. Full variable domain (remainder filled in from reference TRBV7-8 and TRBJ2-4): GAGVSQSPRYKVAKRGQDVALRCDPISGHVSLFWYQQALGQGPEFLTYFQNEAQLDKSGLPSDRFFAERPEGSVSTLKIQRTQQEDSAVYLCASSRIAGGTDIQYFGAGTRLSVL.

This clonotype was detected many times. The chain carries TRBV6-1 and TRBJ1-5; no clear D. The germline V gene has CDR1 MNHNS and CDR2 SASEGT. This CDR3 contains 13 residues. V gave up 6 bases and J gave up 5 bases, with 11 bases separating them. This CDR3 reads CASRSAGDQPQHF. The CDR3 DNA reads TGTGCCAGCAGAAGCGCAGGTGATCAGCCCCAGCATTTT.

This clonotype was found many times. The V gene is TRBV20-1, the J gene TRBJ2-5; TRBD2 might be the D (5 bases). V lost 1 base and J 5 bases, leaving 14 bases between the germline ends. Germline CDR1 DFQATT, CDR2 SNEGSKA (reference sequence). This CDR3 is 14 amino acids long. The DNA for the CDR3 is TGCAGTGCTAGAGCCCCGGAGGTCTGGGAGACCCAGTACTTC. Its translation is CSARAPEVWETQYF.